This T cell receptor beta chain was sequenced during a study of chemoradiotherapy in HPV16-positive cancers. Germline V gives CDR1 MNHNY, CDR2 SVGAGI (reference sequence). Deletions cut 7 bases from V and 0 bases from J, with 11 bases between. The CDR3 length is 14 residues. Profiled with immunoSEQ multiplex PCR; TCRdb holds only in-frame clones, not every one. The sample has fewer than 25,000 clones, around 73% seen once. Over chemoradiotherapy, repertoires were sampled more than once. The chain links TRBV6-6 to TRBJ2-3; no reliable D call. This specimen was acquired from a patient who underwent chemoradiotherapy. The sequence derives from a human donor with HPV-associated anogenital cancer. CDR3 protein: CASKLPRSTDTQYF. In DNA form, the CDR3 reads TGTGCCAGCAAACTTCCCAGGAGCACAGATACGCAGTATTTT.